This is a list of T cell receptor beta chains from one sample in a study of T cell repertoires in cytomegalovirus infection. TCRdb reanalysed the reads using MiXCR and keeps one entry per CDR3 protein. The sample comprises about 830,000 distinct CDR3 sequences, 30% to 35% of which are singletons, and 12% rests with the top ten. Their specific antigens are unknown. The material was cultured CD8+ T cells from PBMCs, obtained from culture after CMV antigen stimulation. The receptors here all came from a human donor in good health (CMV status not recorded). Some clones in this sample may be carry-over from other donors' samples. Both conserved end residues are part of each CDR3. The D gene is left open where the match is weak. The size field is filled for only some rows; it gives once, few, many or a size class.

d_call | j_call | v_call | clone_size | cdr3_aa | cdr3_nt
TRBD1 | TRBJ2-1 | TRBV28 | few | CASSSTGYGSYNEQFF | TGTGCCAGCAGTTCGACAGGGTACGGCTCCTACAATGAGCAGTTCTTC
TRBD1 | TRBJ2-5 | TRBV9 | once | CASSLRRTGGLETQYF | TGTGCCAGCAGCTTAAGACGGACAGGGGGCCTTGAGACCCAGTACTTC
NA | TRBJ1-2 | TRBV12-3/TRBV12-4 | many | CASSLGVDGYTF | TGTGCCAGCAGCTTAGGTGTCGATGGCTACACCTTC
TRBD1 | TRBJ2-3 | TRBV7-9 | NA | CASSFDPGTGIMNF | TGTGCCAGCAGCTTCGACCCCGGGACAGGGATTATGAATTTT
TRBD2 | TRBJ2-7 | TRBV6-5 | few | CASSYEAASGEQYF | TGTGCCAGCAGTTACGAAGCGGCTAGCGGCGAGCAGTACTTC
NA | TRBJ1-4 | TRBV6-5 | NA | CASSSSGAGEKLFF | TGTGCCAGCAGTTCTTCAGGGGCAGGGGAAAAACTGTTTTTT
NA | TRBJ2-3 | TRBV25-1 | NA | CASSPYPRDTVADTQYF | TGTGCCAGCAGTCCCTACCCCAGGGATACGGTCGCAGATACGCAGTATTTT
TRBD2 | TRBJ2-1 | TRBV5-1 | NA | CASSLLGSGGFSNEQFF | TGCGCCAGCAGCCTATTGGGTAGCGGGGGATTTAGCAATGAGCAGTTCTTC
NA | TRBJ2-1 | TRBV11-1 | NA | CASSLYFSSLEAYEQFF | TGTGCCAGCAGCTTATATTTTAGTAGCCTGGAAGCCTATGAGCAGTTCTTC
NA | TRBJ1-1 | TRBV27 | NA | CASRKTPNTEAFF | TGTGCCAGCAGGAAGACACCGAACACTGAAGCTTTCTTT
NA | TRBJ1-2 | TRBV27 | NA | CANSLSSRGWRYGYTF | TGTGCCAACAGTTTATCCTCCAGGGGCTGGCGGTATGGCTACACCTTC
TRBD1 | TRBJ1-2 | TRBV27 | few | CATSTGGAPFGYTF | TGTGCCACATCGACAGGGGGCGCCCCCTTTGGCTACACCTTC
NA | TRBJ2-7 | TRBV7-2 | many | CASSPPGYEQYF | TGTGCCAGCAGCCCGCCGGGGTACGAGCAGTACTTC
NA | TRBJ1-6 | TRBV5-6 | NA | CASSPPPEPYNSPLHF | TGTGCCAGCAGCCCACCGCCGGAACCATATAATTCACCCCTCCACTTT
NA | TRBJ1-5 | TRBV7-8 | NA | CASSSIGLSSNQPQHF | TGTGCCAGCAGCTCAATAGGGCTTTCAAGCAATCAGCCCCAGCATTTT
NA | TRBJ2-2 | TRBV7-9 | few | CAVRGTGELFF | TGTGCTGTTAGGGGGACCGGGGAGCTGTTTTTT
TRBD1 | TRBJ2-7 | TRBV7-9 | few | CASSLGQHEQYF | TGTGCCAGCAGCTTGGGACAGCACGAGCAGTACTTC
NA | TRBJ2-1 | TRBV7-2 | many | CASSLIPLGVSYNEQFF | TGTGCCAGCAGCCTAATTCCTCTGGGGGTTTCCTACAATGAGCAGTTCTTC
NA | TRBJ1-1 | TRBV7-2 | medium-sized | CASTPFRSSLMNTEAFF | TGTGCCAGCACCCCGTTTCGATCCAGCCTAATGAACACTGAAGCTTTCTTT
NA | TRBJ1-1 | TRBV5-1 | NA | CASSPGGSRTEAFF | TGCGCCAGCAGCCCGGGGGGGTCTAGGACTGAAGCTTTCTTT
NA | TRBJ1-1 | TRBV27 | few | CASSLFSRITEAFF | TGTGCCAGCAGTTTATTCAGCAGGATCACTGAAGCTTTCTTT
TRBD1 | TRBJ2-3 | TRBV6-5 | NA | CASSGQGLSTDTQYF | TGTGCCAGCTCGGGACAGGGATTGAGCACAGATACGCAGTATTTT
TRBD1 | TRBJ1-5 | TRBV6-1 | few | CASSVLDRVGNQPQHF | TGTGCCAGCAGTGTTTTGGACAGGGTGGGCAATCAGCCCCAGCATTTT
NA | TRBJ1-3 | TRBV7-6 | few | CASSSQPAPGRPTSGNTIYF | TGTGCCAGCAGCTCACAACCGGCTCCGGGACGGCCAACCTCTGGAAACACCATATATTTT
NA | TRBJ2-3 | TRBV10-2 | many | CASSEPRGSTDTQYF | TGCGCCAGCAGTGAACCCAGGGGTAGCACAGATACGCAGTATTTT
NA | TRBJ2-3 | TRBV12-5 | few | CASGLGSTDTQYF | TGTGCTAGTGGTTTGGGGAGCACAGATACGCAGTATTTT
TRBD2 | TRBJ2-1 | TRBV7-6 | many | CASSLGPTSGGLGVYDYNEQFF | TGTGCCAGCAGCTTAGGACCTACTAGCGGGGGCCTCGGTGTTTATGACTACAATGAGCAGTTCTTC
TRBD2 | TRBJ2-1 | TRBV20-1 | NA | CSARGLAQTSYEQFF | TGCAGTGCTAGAGGACTAGCGCAAACCTCTTATGAGCAGTTCTTC
NA | TRBJ2-1 | TRBV27 | NA | CASSRDLIF | TGTGCCAGCAGCCGAGACTTGATCTTC
TRBD2 | TRBJ2-1 | TRBV3-1 | NA | CASSQSYSGTSGGSDEQFF | TGTGCCAGCAGCCAATCCTATTCCGGGACTAGCGGGGGGTCGGATGAGCAGTTCTTC
TRBD1 | TRBJ1-1 | TRBV7-9 | NA | CASSILQGKNTEAFF | TGTGCCAGCAGCATATTACAGGGGAAGAACACTGAAGCTTTCTTT
NA | TRBJ2-1 | TRBV5-6 | few | CASSPPAYIYNEQFF | TGTGCCAGCAGCCCACCGGCCTATATTTACAATGAGCAGTTCTTC
NA | TRBJ1-1 | TRBV24-1 | NA | CATRDVPTEAFF | TGTGCCACCAGGGACGTTCCCACTGAAGCTTTCTTT
NA | TRBJ1-2 | TRBV27 | few | CASSFYKDPNRDGYTF | TGTGCCAGCAGTTTTTACAAAGATCCAAACCGAGATGGCTACACCTTC
NA | TRBJ2-6 | TRBV6-6 | NA | CASSYSVRARTVGANVLTF | TGTGCCAGCAGTTACTCGGTCAGGGCTAGAACCGTGGGGGCCAACGTCCTGACTTTC
NA | TRBJ2-1 | TRBV6-1 | NA | CASAPLAADGEQFF | TGTGCCAGCGCCCCTCTGGCCGCGGACGGTGAGCAGTTCTTC
NA | TRBJ1-1 | TRBV7-8 | many | CASSPEAPEAFF | TGTGCCAGCAGCCCGGAGGCACCTGAAGCTTTCTTT
NA | TRBJ2-1 | TRBV6-2/TRBV6-3 | NA | CASVYSIRNRENNEQFF | TGTGCCAGCGTCTACTCTATCCGGAACAGGGAAAACAATGAGCAGTTCTTC
NA | TRBJ2-1 | TRBV9 | NA | CVSSVGGGAHNEQFF | TGTGTCAGCAGCGTAGGGGGCGGGGCCCACAATGAGCAGTTCTTC
TRBD2 | TRBJ2-1 | TRBV20-1 | NA | CSASIAGGPDEQFF | TGCAGTGCAAGCATAGCGGGGGGGCCAGATGAGCAGTTCTTC
NA | TRBJ2-2 | TRBV4-1 | NA | CASSQVDSPNTGELFF | TGCGCCAGCAGCCAAGTGGACAGTCCGAACACCGGGGAGCTGTTTTTT